This T cell receptor beta chain comes out of a study of blood T cells in healthy people across ages (dated by TCRdb to between 2014 and 2016). The study in broad terms: In model experiments, template switching captured about one uniquely barcoded TCR beta cDNA molecule for every two T cells. Using deep sequencing normalized with unique cDNA molecular identifiers, the study measured how TCR beta repertoire diversity changes with age. The donors were split into four age groups: young (average 16 years), middle-aged (about 40), aged (62) and long-lived (more than 80). Two additional independent replicas of 1 million unique cDNA reads from the same blood draw were analyzed for two donors (one aged 18 to 30 and one aged 80 or older).

Systemically healthy Caucasian individuals from Russia, roughly 40 in total and aged about 6 to 100 years, were included as donors. Ten milliliters of peripheral blood were drawn from each donor into EDTA-treated Vacutainer tubes. Ficoll-Paque density-gradient centrifugation was used to isolate PBMCs, with at least 6.5 million per sample. Trizol reagent was used to extract total RNA from the PBMCs, yielding at least 5.5 micrograms per sample. The percentages of naive CD45RAhigh/CD27high T cells were determined by flow cytometry on a PBMC aliquot from every donor. There are many counts of this clonotype. Its antigen remains unidentified. No base quality values were provided; no much bigger clone lies one nucleotide off. CDR1 and CDR2 are read off the germline V gene (reference sequence) as LGHDT and YNNKEL. From the cysteine through the phenylalanine, the CDR3 covers 11 amino acids. Only the CDR3 DNA is retained, 33 bases long and in frame from the first base. Between the V and J ends, shortened by 6 bases and 6 bases respectively, the junction contains 8 bases.

Broader findings and caveats from the paper: Because profiling used bulk unsorted PBMCs, naive and antigen-experienced compartments could not be compared conclusively. As age increased, observed TCR beta diversity per million T cells dropped in a roughly linear way, and a significant reduction was already evident by age roughly 36. Compared with the aged group, more naive CD4+ T cells, fewer expanded clones and increased TCR diversity were shown by the long-lived group, suggesting age selection. Because the CMV infection status of the donors was unknown, age-related changes in expanded clonotypes may potentially have been confounded. Estimates of total diversity based on one million sequenced T cells were considered lower bounds and underestimates. Observed TCR beta diversity correlated strongly with the percentage of naive T cells measured by flow cytometry.

The library relied on 5' RACE. This sample was sequenced with an Illumina HiSeq 2500. A second roughly 7 to 11 cycle PCR used a sample-barcoded 5' primer and a J-beta primer mix. Each TCR beta cDNA molecule received a unique molecular identifier from a template-switch 5' adaptor carrying 12 random nucleotides. Each sample yielded at least 2.5 million CDR3-containing paired-end reads. First-strand cDNA was synthesized from all RNA with the Mint cDNA synthesis kit, primed by a TRBC-specific oligonucleotide. After uracil-DNA glycosylase treatment, a first 18-cycle PCR used universal primers M1SS and BC2_uni_R on all cDNA. The original methods were these. Each sample was normalized by randomly selecting 1 million high-quality reads, each carrying a distinct molecular identifier. Instead of being binned into consensus sequences, reads with shared molecular identifiers were discarded. MiTCR, with a Q25 quality threshold and the strictest error-elimination algorithm, was used for CDR3 identification, clonotype clustering and error correction. A nonparametric unseen species model with Euler transformation was used to estimate a lower bound on total TCR beta diversity. TCRdb reworked the public reads: Q25 trimming with fastp, MiXCR clone assembly, productive beta chains retained. Every CDR3 protein is listed once, alongside the most common genes and DNA of its rows. The V and J calls follow TCRdb's processing rather than the paper's. Within this sample are 550,000 to 650,000 distinct CDR3 sequences, with about 27% of them counted one time only. The top ten clones comprise over 3.5% of the sample.

The same specimen was also included in a second study, on T cells of mothers and their children. As that second study puts it: Donors were nine systemically healthy Caucasian individuals: three mothers and their six children. cDNA synthesis consumed the entire amount of extracted RNA, loaded at approximately 1.6 ug RNA in each 15 ul reaction. In the second PCR, the M1S primer introduced both the sample barcodes and 2-4 random nucleotides. Each mother yielded over 9 million TCR beta CDR3 reads and each child 3 million to 3.5 million reads. TCR recombination output is similarly shaped by thymic selection in related and unrelated pairs, with a minor effect exerted by inherited differences. Related mother-child pairs always showed normalized repertoire overlap that was slightly higher than in unrelated mother-child pairs, though the difference was never significant. Persistent microchimeric T cell clones were not detected, at a sensitivity of about 99 clones per million clonotypes. In the study, deep NGS was used to compare the TCR beta repertoires of mothers and children, and features distinguishing related mother-child pairs from unrelated individuals were sought. Mothers averaged about 37 +/- 4 years of age and children averaged roughly 10 +/- 4 years. After adapters were ligated using NEBNext reagents, the libraries underwent 100+100 nt paired-end sequencing on an Illumina HiSeq 2000. To prevent cross-contamination, the mother and child libraries were prepared a month apart and were sequenced in separate runs. For each donor, somewhere between roughly 450,000 and 2,100,000 distinct TCR beta clonotypes were identified. Naive TCR beta clonotypes were estimated from low-frequency clonotypes matched to each donor's FACS-determined naive share, without sorting.

The clonotype originates from a boy between 2 and 10 years old in good health. The V and J genes are TRBV3-1 and TRBJ1-1; a confident D gene designation cannot be given. The sequencing sample was made of blood. In nucleotide form, the sequence is TGTGCCAGCAGTCACGGCGCTGAAGCTTTCTTT. The encoded protein is CASSHGAEAFF.